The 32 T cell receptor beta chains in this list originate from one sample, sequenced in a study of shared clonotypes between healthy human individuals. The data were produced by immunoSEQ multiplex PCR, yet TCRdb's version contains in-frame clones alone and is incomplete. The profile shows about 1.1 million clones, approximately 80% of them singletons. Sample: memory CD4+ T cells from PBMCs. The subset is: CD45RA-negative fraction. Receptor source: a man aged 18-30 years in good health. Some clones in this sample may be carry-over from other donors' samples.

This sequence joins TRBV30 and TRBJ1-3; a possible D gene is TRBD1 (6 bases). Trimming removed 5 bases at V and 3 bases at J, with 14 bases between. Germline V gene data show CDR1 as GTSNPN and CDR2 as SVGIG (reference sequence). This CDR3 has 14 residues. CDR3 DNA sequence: TGTGCCTGGGCCGCGGGACAAGTTGGAAACACCATATATTTT. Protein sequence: CAWAAGQVGNTIYF.

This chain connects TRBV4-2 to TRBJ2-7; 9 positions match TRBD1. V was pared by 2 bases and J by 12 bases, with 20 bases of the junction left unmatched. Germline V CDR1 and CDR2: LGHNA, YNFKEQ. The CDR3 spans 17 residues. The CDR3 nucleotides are TGTGCCAGCAGCCAACCGCCGGGACAGGGCGTCCCGCGGGAACTGTACTTC. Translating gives CASSQPPGQGVPRELYF.

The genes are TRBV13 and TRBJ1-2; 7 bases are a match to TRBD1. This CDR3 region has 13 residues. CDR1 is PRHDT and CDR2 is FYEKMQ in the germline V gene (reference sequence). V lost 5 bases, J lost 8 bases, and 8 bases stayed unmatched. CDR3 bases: TGTGCCAGCAGCCAAGGGGGCGCGCAGGGCTACACCTTC. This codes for CASSQGGAQGYTF.

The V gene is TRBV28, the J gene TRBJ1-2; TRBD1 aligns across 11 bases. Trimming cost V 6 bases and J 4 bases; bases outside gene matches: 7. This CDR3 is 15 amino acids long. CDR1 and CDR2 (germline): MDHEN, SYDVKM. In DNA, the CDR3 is TGTGCCAGCAGAAACCCGGGACAGGGGGGCTATGGCTACACCTTC. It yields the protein CASRNPGQGGYGYTF.

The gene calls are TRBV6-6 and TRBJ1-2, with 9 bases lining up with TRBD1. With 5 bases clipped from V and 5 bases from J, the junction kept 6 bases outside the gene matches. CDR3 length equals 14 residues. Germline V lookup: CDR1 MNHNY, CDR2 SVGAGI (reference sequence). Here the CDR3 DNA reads TGTGCCAGCAGTGACACAGGGGGCGAATATGGCTACACCTTC. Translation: CASSDTGGEYGYTF.

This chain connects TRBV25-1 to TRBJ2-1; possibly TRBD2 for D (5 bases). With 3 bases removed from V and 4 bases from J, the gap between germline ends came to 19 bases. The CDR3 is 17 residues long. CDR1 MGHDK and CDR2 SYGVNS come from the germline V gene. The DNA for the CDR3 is TGTGCCAGCAGTGAGACCTTCCTAGCAACCCGATACAATGAGCAGTTCTTC. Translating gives CASSETFLATRYNEQFF.

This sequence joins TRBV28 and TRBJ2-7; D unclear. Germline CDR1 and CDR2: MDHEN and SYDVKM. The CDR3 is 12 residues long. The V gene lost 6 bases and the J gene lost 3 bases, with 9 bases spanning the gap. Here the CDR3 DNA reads TGTGCCAGCAGAGACCCTAGCTACGAGCAGTACTTC. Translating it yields CASRDPSYEQYF.

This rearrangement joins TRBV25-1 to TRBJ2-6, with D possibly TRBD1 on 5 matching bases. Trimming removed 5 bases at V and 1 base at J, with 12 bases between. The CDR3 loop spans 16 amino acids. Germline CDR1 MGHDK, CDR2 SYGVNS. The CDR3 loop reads CASSSHRNSGANVLTF. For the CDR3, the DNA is TGTGCCAGCAGTTCTCACAGGAATTCTGGGGCCAACGTCCTGACTTTC.

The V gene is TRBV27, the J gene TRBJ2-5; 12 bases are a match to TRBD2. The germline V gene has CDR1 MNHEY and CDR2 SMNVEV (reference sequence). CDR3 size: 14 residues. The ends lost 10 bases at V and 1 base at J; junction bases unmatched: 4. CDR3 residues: CATSSGRAQETQYF. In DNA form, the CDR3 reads TGTGCCACCTCTAGCGGGAGGGCCCAAGAGACCCAGTACTTC.

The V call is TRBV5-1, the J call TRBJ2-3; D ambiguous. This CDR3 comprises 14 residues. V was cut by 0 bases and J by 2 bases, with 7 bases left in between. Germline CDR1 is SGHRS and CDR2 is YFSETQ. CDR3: CASSLEAHTDTQYF. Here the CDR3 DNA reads TGCGCCAGCAGCTTGGAGGCGCACACAGATACGCAGTATTTT. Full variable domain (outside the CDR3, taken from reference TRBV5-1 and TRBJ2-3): KAGVTQTPRYLIKTRGQQVTLSCSPISGHRSVSWYQQTPGQGLQFLFEYFSETQRNKGNFPGRFSGRQFSNSRSEMNVSTLELGDSALYLCASSLEAHTDTQYFGPGTRLTVL.

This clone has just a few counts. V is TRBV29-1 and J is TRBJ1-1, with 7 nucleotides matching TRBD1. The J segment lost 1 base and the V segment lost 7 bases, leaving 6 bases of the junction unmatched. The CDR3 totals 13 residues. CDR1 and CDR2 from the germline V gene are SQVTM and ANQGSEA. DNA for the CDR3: TGCAGCGGTAGGGGACAGAGGAACACTGAAGCTTTCTTT. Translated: CSGRGQRNTEAFF.

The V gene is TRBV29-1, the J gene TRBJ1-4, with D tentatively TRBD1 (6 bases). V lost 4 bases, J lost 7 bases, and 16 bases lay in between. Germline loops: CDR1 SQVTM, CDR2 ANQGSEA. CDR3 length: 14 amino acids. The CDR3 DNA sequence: TGCAGCGTTGGTACAGGGCAATTTCCTGAAAAACTGTTTTTT. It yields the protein CSVGTGQFPEKLFF.

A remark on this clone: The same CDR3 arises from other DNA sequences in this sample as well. The CDR3 sequence: CATSREGNTEAFF. CDR3 bases: TGTGCCACCAGCAGAGAGGGGAACACTGAAGCTTTCTTT. The chain employs TRBV15 and TRBJ1-1; no definite D call. Germline loops: CDR1 LNHNV, CDR2 YYDKDF (reference sequence). The CDR3 loop spans 13 amino acids. The V end was cut by 0 bases, the J end by 1 base, with 3 bases between.

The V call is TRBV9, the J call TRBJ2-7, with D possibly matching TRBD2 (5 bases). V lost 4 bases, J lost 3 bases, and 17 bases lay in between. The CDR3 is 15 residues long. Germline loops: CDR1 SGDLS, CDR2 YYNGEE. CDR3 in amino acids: CASSPTGFSGYEQYF. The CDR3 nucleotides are TGTGCCAGCAGCCCTACGGGGTTCTCAGGCTACGAGCAGTACTTC.

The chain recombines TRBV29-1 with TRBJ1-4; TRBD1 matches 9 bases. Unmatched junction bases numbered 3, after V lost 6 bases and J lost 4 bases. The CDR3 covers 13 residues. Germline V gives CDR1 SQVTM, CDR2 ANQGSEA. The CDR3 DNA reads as TGCAGCGTCTCGACAGGGGGTAATGAAAAACTGTTTTTT. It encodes CSVSTGGNEKLFF.

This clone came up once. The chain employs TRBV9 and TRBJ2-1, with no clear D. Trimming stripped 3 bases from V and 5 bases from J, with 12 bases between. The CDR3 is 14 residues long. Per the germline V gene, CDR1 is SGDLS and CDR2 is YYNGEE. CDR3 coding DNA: TGTGCCAGCAGCGACTTGAGGAAGAACAATGAGCAGTTCTTC. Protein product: CASSDLRKNNEQFF.

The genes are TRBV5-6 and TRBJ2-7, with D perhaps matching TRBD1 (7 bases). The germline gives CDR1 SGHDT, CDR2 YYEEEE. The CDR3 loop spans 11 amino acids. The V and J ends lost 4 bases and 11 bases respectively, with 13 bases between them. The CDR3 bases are TGTGCCAGCAGCGCGGGACAGAACGAGTACTTC. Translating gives CASSAGQNEYF.

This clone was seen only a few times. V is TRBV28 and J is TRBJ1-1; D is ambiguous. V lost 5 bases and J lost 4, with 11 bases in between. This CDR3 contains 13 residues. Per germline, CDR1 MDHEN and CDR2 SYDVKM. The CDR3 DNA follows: TGTGCCAGCAGTACAGCGTTCTTCACTGAAGCTTTCTTT. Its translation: CASSTAFFTEAFF.

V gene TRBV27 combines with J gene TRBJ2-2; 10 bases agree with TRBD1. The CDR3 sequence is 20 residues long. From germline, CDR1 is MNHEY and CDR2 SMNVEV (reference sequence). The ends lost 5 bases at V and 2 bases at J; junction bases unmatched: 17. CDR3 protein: CASSARDRGPLLSNTGELFF. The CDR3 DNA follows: TGTGCCAGCAGTGCCCGGGACAGGGGACCTCTCCTCTCAAACACCGGGGAGCTGTTTTTT.

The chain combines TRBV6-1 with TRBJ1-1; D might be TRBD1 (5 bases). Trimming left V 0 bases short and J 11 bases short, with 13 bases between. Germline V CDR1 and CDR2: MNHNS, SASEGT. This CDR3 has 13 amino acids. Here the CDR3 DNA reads TGTGCCAGCAGTGAAGCCAGGGCCTTGGGGGCTTTCTTT. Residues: CASSEARALGAFF.

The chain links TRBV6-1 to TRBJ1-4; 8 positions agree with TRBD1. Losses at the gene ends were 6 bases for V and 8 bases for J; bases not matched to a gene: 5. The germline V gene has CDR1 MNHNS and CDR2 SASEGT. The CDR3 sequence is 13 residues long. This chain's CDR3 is CASRDRVAEKLFF. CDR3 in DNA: TGTGCCAGCAGGGACAGGGTAGCGGAAAAACTGTTTTTT.

CDR3 amino acids: CASSDRTARSEAFF. CDR3 sequence (DNA): TGTGCCAGCAGTGACCGGACAGCGAGATCTGAAGCTTTCTTT. The chain is built from TRBV2 and TRBJ1-1; tentatively, D is TRBD1 (6 bases). V was shortened by 3 bases and J by 6 bases, with 14 bases between the two germline ends. This CDR3 contains 14 residues. The germline CDR1 and CDR2 sequences are SNHLY and FYNNEI.

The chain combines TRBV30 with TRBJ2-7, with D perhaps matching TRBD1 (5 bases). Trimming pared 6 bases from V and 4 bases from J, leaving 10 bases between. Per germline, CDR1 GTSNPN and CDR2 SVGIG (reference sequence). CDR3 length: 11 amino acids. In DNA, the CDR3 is TGTGCCTGCTCAGGGAATTACGAGCAGTACTTC. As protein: CACSGNYEQYF.

CDR3: CASRLAETYEQYF. The CDR3 DNA reads TGTGCCAGCCGCCTGGCGGAGACCTACGAGCAGTACTTC. The chain couples TRBV6-1 to TRBJ2-7, with D hard to call. The V gene's germline CDR1 is MNHNS and CDR2 SASEGT. This CDR3 has 13 residues. V was shortened by 8 bases and J by 2 bases, with 13 bases between the two germline ends.

In DNA form, the CDR3 reads TGTGCCAGCAGCGGACAGGGGGCTTTGTGGGGCTACACCTTC. It encodes CASSGQGALWGYTF. This chain uses TRBV7-9 with TRBJ1-2; 11 nucleotides align to TRBD1. Germline assignment: CDR1 SEHNR and CDR2 FQNEAQ (reference sequence). V shed 5 bases and J 8 bases; nucleotides not matched to a gene: 7. The length of the CDR3 is 14 residues.

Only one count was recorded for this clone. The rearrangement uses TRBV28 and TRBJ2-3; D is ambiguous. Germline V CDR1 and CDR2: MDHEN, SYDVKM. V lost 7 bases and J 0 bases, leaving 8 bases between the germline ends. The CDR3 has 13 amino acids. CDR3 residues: CASMTPSTDTQYF. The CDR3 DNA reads TGTGCCAGCATGACCCCTAGCACAGATACGCAGTATTTT.

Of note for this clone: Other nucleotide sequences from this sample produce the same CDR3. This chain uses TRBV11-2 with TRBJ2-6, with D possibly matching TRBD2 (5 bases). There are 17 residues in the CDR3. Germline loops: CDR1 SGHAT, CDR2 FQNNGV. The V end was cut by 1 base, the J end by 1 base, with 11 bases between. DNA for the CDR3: TGTGCCAGCAGCTTAGGGTCATCGGGGTCTGGGGCCAACGTCCTGACTTTC. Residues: CASSLGSSGSGANVLTF.

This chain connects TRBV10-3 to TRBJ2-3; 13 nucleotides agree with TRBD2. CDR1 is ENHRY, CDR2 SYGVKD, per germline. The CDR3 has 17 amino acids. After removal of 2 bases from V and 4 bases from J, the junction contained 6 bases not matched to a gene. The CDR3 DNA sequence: TGTGCCATCAGTGAGACTAGCGGGAGGGCCGGTTCAGATACGCAGTATTTT. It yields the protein CAISETSGRAGSDTQYF.

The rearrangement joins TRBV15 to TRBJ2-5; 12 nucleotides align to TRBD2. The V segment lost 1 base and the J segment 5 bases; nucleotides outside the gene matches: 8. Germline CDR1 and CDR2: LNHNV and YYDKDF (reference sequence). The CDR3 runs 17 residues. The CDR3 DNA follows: TGTGCCACCAGCAGAGGGGAGACTAGCGGGAGCGGGGAGACCCAGTACTTC. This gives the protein CATSRGETSGSGETQYF.

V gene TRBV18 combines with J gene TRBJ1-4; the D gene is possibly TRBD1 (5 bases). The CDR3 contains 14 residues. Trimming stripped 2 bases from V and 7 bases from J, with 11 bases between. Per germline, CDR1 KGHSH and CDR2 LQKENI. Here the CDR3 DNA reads TGTGCCAGCTCACCATCAGGGTCGGGTGAAAAACTGTTTTTT. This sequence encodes CASSPSGSGEKLFF.

The CDR3 region is CASSPITNSYEQYF. CDR3 bases: TGTGCCAGCAGCCCTATTACTAACTCCTACGAGCAGTACTTC. The gene calls are TRBV28 and TRBJ2-7; D ambiguous. Deletions cut 6 bases from V and 0 bases from J, with 12 bases between. This CDR3 has 14 amino acids. Germline CDR1 and CDR2: MDHEN and SYDVKM.

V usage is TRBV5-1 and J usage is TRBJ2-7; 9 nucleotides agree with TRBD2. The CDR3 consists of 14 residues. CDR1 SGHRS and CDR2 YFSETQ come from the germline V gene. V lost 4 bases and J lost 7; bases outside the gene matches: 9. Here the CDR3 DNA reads TGCGCCAGCAGCAGGACTAGCGCCCCCGAGGAGCAGTACTTC. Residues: CASSRTSAPEEQYF.